The 28 T cell receptor beta chains below come from one sample, sequenced in a study of CDR3 diversity in severe acne. TCRdb used MiXCR to reprocess the PCR reads, holding one entry per CDR3 protein. The sample lists around 91,000 distinct CDR3 sequences, 51% seen once, with around 15% in the top ten. Input material: blood. The receptor set was obtained from a male donor in good health, without acne.

A remark on this clonotype: One junction end disagrees with the germline gene, perhaps due to a read error. The chain employs TRBV19 and TRBJ1-1; D not resolved. The CDR3 has 15 amino acids. Germline CDR1 reads LNHDA; CDR2 reads SQIVND (reference sequence). The CDR3 DNA sequence: TGTGCCAGTAGTATCAAAGGCGGTCCGAACGCTGAAGCTTTCTTT. This translates into CASSIKGGPNAEAFF.

The rearrangement joins TRBV19 to TRBJ1-1, with D possibly matching TRBD1 (6 bases). CDR1 and CDR2 (germline): LNHDA, SQIVND (reference sequence). Trimming cost V 5 bases and J 1 base, with 17 bases left between them. This CDR3 comprises 16 residues. The CDR3 DNA reads TGTGCCAGTAGTGCACCTACAGGGCACAGGAACACTGAAGCTTTCTTT. Its protein product is CASSAPTGHRNTEAFF.

The rearrangement links TRBV29-1 to TRBJ2-6, with TRBD1 as a possible D gene (5 bases). Trimming took off 4 bases at V and 2 bases at J, with 12 bases between the two ends. CDR3 length: 15 amino acids. Germline V gene lookup returns CDR1 SQVTM and CDR2 ANQGSEA. The CDR3 loop reads CSVASGRAGANVLTF. DNA for the CDR3: TGCAGCGTTGCGTCAGGGCGAGCTGGGGCCAACGTCCTGACTTTC.

This clonotype was counted a few times. This chain connects TRBV15 to TRBJ2-2; D is ambiguous. CDR3 length: 18 residues. Germline loops: CDR1 LNHNV, CDR2 YYDKDF (reference sequence). V lost 0 bases, J lost 3 bases, and 17 bases lay in between. The CDR3 nucleotides are TGTGCCACCAGCAGAGATGCTCAAACAGATGGCTACACCGGGGAGCTGTTTTTT. This sequence encodes CATSRDAQTDGYTGELFF.

Regarding this clonotype: The junction shows a germline mismatch at one end, possibly a read error. J is TRBJ2-7 and V is TRBV20-1; D ambiguous. CDR1 is DFQATT and CDR2 is SNEGSKA in the germline V gene (reference sequence). The CDR3 covers 13 residues. CDR3 protein: CVLLRHRPRVQYF. Here the CDR3 DNA reads TGTGTACTTCTGCGCCACCGACCCCGGGTGCAGTACTTC.

The rearrangement joins TRBV20-1 to TRBJ1-1; D is undetermined. CDR3 length equals 14 residues. Trimming stripped 4 bases from V and 1 base from J, with 13 bases between. The germline CDR1 and CDR2 sequences are DFQATT and SNEGSKA (reference sequence). In DNA form, the CDR3 reads TGCAGTGCTAAGGAGGCCAGCTCGAACACTGAAGCTTTCTTT. Residues: CSAKEASSNTEAFF.

Regarding this clonotype: Because the CDR3's place on the DNA is in doubt, the DNA is left out and the CDR3 is given as listed by TCRdb. CDR3 in amino acids: CASSFYICSAKGTGQYF. The V gene is TRBV7-2, the J gene TRBJ2-7; no check of the table's D call, TRBD1, against the DNA was made. Both ends counted, the CDR3 spans 17 residues. The germline gives CDR1 SGHTA, CDR2 FQGNSA.

The chain carries TRBV19 and TRBJ1-2, with a tentative D call TRBD1 (5 bases). Per germline, CDR1 LNHDA and CDR2 SQIVND (reference sequence). Trimming cost V 4 bases and J 6 bases, with 12 bases left between them. This CDR3 has 13 amino acids. This chain's CDR3 is CASSTGTEDGYTF. DNA for the CDR3: TGTGCCAGTAGTACGGGGACTGAGGATGGCTACACCTTC. The full variable domain, completed using reference TRBV19 and TRBJ1-2, is DGGITQSPKYLFRKEGQNVTLSCEQNLNHDAMYWYRQDPGQGLRLIYYSQIVNDFQKGDIAEGYSVSREKKESFPLTVTSAQKNPTAFYLCASSTGTEDGYTFGSGTRLTVV.

The V gene is TRBV10-2, the J gene TRBJ2-5, with TRBD2 matching 12 bases. V trimming: 4 bases; J trimming: 5 bases; junction bases outside the gene matches: 8. The CDR3 runs to 16 residues. CDR1 and CDR2 from the germline V gene are WSHSY and SAAADI. In DNA form, the CDR3 reads TGCGCCAGCAGTGCGCTAGCGGGAGGGCGGGGTGAGACCCAGTACTTC. The encoded protein is CASSALAGGRGETQYF.

The rearrangement uses TRBV5-1 and TRBJ1-1; D gene ambiguous. The CDR3 is 14 amino acids. V was shortened by 0 bases and J by 11 bases, with 17 bases between the two germline ends. The germline gives CDR1 SGHRS, CDR2 YFSETQ. Here the CDR3 reads CASSLVGFREDAFF. CDR3 nucleotides: TGCGCCAGCAGCTTGGTCGGGTTTCGCGAAGACGCTTTCTTT.

This clonotype was seen a single time. The chain recombines TRBV25-1 with TRBJ1-2; possibly TRBD1 for D (5 bases). CDR1 is MGHDK, CDR2 SYGVNS, per germline. This CDR3 spans 16 amino acids. V lost 3 bases, J lost 4 bases, and 18 bases lay in between. The DNA for the CDR3 is TGTGCCAGCAGTGAGACTGCCGAAGGGGAAATCTATGGCTACACCTTC. It translates to CASSETAEGEIYGYTF.

J is TRBJ1-5 and V is TRBV9; D is uncertain. The V and J ends lost 4 bases and 0 bases respectively, with 11 bases between them. Germline V CDR1 and CDR2: SGDLS, YYNGEE. The CDR3 sequence is 15 residues long. DNA of the CDR3: TGTGCCAGCAGCCCGGACGGAAATAGCAATCAGCCCCAGCATTTT. Translating gives CASSPDGNSNQPQHF.

This clonotype was detected a few times. The chain employs TRBV29-1 and TRBJ1-4, with a tentative D call TRBD1 (5 bases). CDR3 length: 13 residues. The V and J ends lost 4 bases and 6 bases respectively, with 12 bases between them. CDR1 is SQVTM and CDR2 is ANQGSEA in the germline V gene. The CDR3 loop is CSVGGNPDEKLFF. CDR3 nucleotide sequence: TGCAGCGTTGGGGGGAATCCGGATGAAAAACTGTTTTTT.

This clonotype was counted at least ten times. The chain links TRBV2 to TRBJ2-7; 7 nucleotides align to TRBD1. Germline CDR1 is SNHLY and CDR2 is FYNNEI. The CDR3 is 13 amino acids. DNA of the CDR3: TGTGCGAGCCTCGGGACAGACGCCTACGAGCAGTACTTC. Translating gives CASLGTDAYEQYF.

The rearrangement uses TRBV10-2 and TRBJ1-1; D not certain. CDR3 length equals 13 residues. V was cut by 7 bases and J by 1 base, with 10 bases left in between. The germline CDR1 and CDR2 sequences are WSHSY and SAAADI. CDR3 sequence: CASNDKENTEAFF. The CDR3 coding sequence is TGCGCCAGCAATGACAAGGAGAACACTGAAGCTTTCTTT.

This clonotype was observed many times. This chain joins TRBV24-1 and TRBJ2-5, with a tentative D call TRBD2 (5 bases). The V end was cut by 0 bases, the J end by 7 bases, with 5 bases between. The CDR3 spans 12 residues. CDR1 is KGHDR and CDR2 is SFDVKD in the germline V gene. Here the CDR3 reads CATSDLRGTQYF. The CDR3 DNA sequence: TGTGCCACCAGTGATTTGCGGGGGACCCAGTACTTC.

This clonotype was seen just once. The rearrangement joins TRBV7-6 to TRBJ2-7; 9 nucleotides line up with TRBD2. There are 15 residues in the CDR3. Germline-derived CDR1 and CDR2 are SGHVS and FNYEAQ. The J segment lost 1 base and the V segment lost 1 base, leaving 2 bases of the junction unmatched. CDR3 coding DNA: TGTGCCAGCAGCTTAGGGACTAGCGTATCCTACGAGCAGTACTTC. Translating gives CASSLGTSVSYEQYF.

This clonotype was seen more than once but under ten times. In this CDR3 the conserved last residue, phenylalanine or tryptophan, is missing, so a read error is likely. The chain recombines TRBV9 with TRBJ2-5; the D is unclear. Germline V CDR1 and CDR2: SGDLS, YYNGEE. The CDR3 loop spans 15 amino acids. This chain's CDR3 is CASSVAALPQEAQYL. The CDR3 DNA sequence: TGTGCCAGCAGCGTAGCGGCGCTCCCCCAAGAGGCCCAGTACCTC.

V gene TRBV20-1 combines with J gene TRBJ1-2, with D unresolved. The CDR3 consists of 13 residues. Germline-derived CDR1 and CDR2 are DFQATT and SNEGSKA (reference sequence). V was trimmed by 7 bases and J by 0 bases, leaving 12 bases between them. CDR3 in amino acids: CSVTDASNYGYTF. The DNA of the CDR3 is TGCAGTGTTACGGACGCCTCTAACTATGGCTACACCTTC.

V and J are TRBV25-1 and TRBJ1-2; D call uncertain. CDR3 size: 12 residues. With 7 bases removed from V and 2 bases from J, the gap between germline ends came to 8 bases. Germline V lookup: CDR1 MGHDK, CDR2 SYGVNS. The CDR3 region has the DNA TGTGCCAGCACAAACCTCAACTATGGCTACACCTTC. Encoded protein: CASTNLNYGYTF.

This clonotype was seen only once. The genes are TRBV10-2 and TRBJ2-7; 8 bases map to TRBD1. This CDR3 region has 15 residues. V lost 2 bases and J lost 0; bases outside the gene matches: 3. Germline CDR1 reads WSHSY; CDR2 reads SAAADI. CDR3: CASSESGQGSYEQYF. The CDR3, as DNA: TGCGCCAGCAGTGAGAGTGGACAGGGCTCCTACGAGCAGTACTTC.

The chain uses TRBV2 and TRBJ2-7, with no clear D. The germline V and J ends were trimmed by 6 bases and 0 bases, with 15 bases remaining between them. This CDR3 spans 15 amino acids. Germline V gene lookup returns CDR1 SNHLY and CDR2 FYNNEI. The CDR3: CASSLYPPCSYEQYF. The CDR3 coding sequence is TGTGCCAGCAGCCTATACCCTCCGTGCTCCTACGAGCAGTACTTC. Variable domain in full (rest from reference TRBV2 and TRBJ2-7): EPEVTQTPSHQVTQMGQEVILRCVPISNHLYFYWYRQILGQKVEFLVSFYNNEISEKSEIFDDQFSVERPDGSNFTLKIRSTKLEDSAMYFCASSLYPPCSYEQYFGPGTRLTVT.

This clonotype occurred many times. V usage is TRBV29-1 and J usage is TRBJ1-5, with a possible D match to TRBD1 (5 bases). Germline loops: CDR1 SQVTM, CDR2 ANQGSEA. The CDR3 sequence is 12 residues long. V dropped 4 bases and J dropped 1 base, with 5 bases sitting between them. CDR3 coding DNA: TGCAGCGTTGGGGACAGCAATCAGCCCCAGCATTTT. Translation gives CSVGDSNQPQHF.

There are many counts of this clonotype. The chain uses TRBV6-6 and TRBJ2-7; no firm D call. The CDR3 runs to 14 residues. V was trimmed by 0 bases and J by 2 bases, leaving 8 bases between them. In germline, CDR1 is MNHNY, CDR2 SVGAGI (reference sequence). CDR3 sequence: CASSYSSGTYEQYF. The CDR3 DNA reads as TGTGCCAGCAGTTACTCGTCTGGGACCTACGAGCAGTACTTC.

The chain carries TRBV2 and TRBJ1-1; D might be TRBD1 (6 bases). There are 15 residues in the CDR3. Germline CDR1 reads SNHLY; CDR2 reads FYNNEI. V lost 2 bases to trimming and J lost 2 bases, with 12 bases between them. The DNA of the CDR3 is TGTGCCAGCAGTGAATCTCAGGGGACTAACACTGAAGCTTTCTTT. Its translation: CASSESQGTNTEAFF. The variable domain in full, with the rest retrieved from reference TRBV2 and TRBJ1-1, is EPEVTQTPSHQVTQMGQEVILRCVPISNHLYFYWYRQILGQKVEFLVSFYNNEISEKSEIFDDQFSVERPDGSNFTLKIRSTKLEDSAMYFCASSESQGTNTEAFFGQGTRLTVV.

This clonotype was seen repeatedly, ten times or more. This chain uses TRBV19 with TRBJ1-3; possible D gene TRBD1, 5 bases. CDR3 size: 15 residues. The germline gives CDR1 LNHDA, CDR2 SQIVND (reference sequence). V was trimmed by 4 bases and J by 4 bases, leaving 14 bases between them. CDR3 DNA: TGTGCCAGTAGTAGATTCCAGGGATCCGGAAACACCATATATTTT. Its translation: CASSRFQGSGNTIYF.

The chain carries TRBV20-1 and TRBJ2-7; weak D call: TRBD2 (7 bases). The germline V gene encodes CDR1 DFQATT and CDR2 SNEGSKA (reference sequence). Trimming stripped 3 bases from V and 1 base from J, with 16 bases between. The CDR3 is 15 amino acids. The DNA for the CDR3 is TGCAGTGCTAGCCCCGGGGGCGGGGGATCCTACGAGCAGTACTTC. Encoded protein: CSASPGGGGSYEQYF.

This clonotype was picked up a small number of times. The CDR3 spells CASSDTGGNQPQHF. The CDR3 DNA reads TGTGCCAGCAGTGACACGGGGGGCAATCAGCCCCAGCATTTT. The V and J genes are TRBV6-5 and TRBJ1-5; D is perhaps TRBD1 (5 bases). The CDR3 is 14 residues long. Trimming shortened V by 5 bases and J by 2 bases, and 10 bases separated the two germline ends. Looked up from germline, CDR1 is MNHEY and CDR2 is SVGAGI.